This T cell receptor (beta chain) comes out of a study of vaccination effects on CD4 cells after COVID-19. Overall study: BNT162b2 vaccine or mRNA-1273 vaccine was given to participants in two doses. Samples from two convalescent patients were given 16 days and one week before vaccination.

Data came from immunoSEQ multiplex PCR; TCRdb stores just in-frame clones and leaves some out. The table records around 75,000 clones, 60% to 75% of them present only once. Pools of viral peptides were used by the ViraFEST assay to expand antigen-specific CD4+ T cells ahead of sequencing. Isolating CD4+ T cells followed approximately ten days of culture. Convalescent patients had PCR-confirmed SARS-CoV-2 infection between March and December 2020. The germline gives CDR1 SGHAT, CDR2 FQNNGV. CDR3 length: 15 residues. The germline V and J ends were trimmed by 3 bases and 7 bases, with 19 bases remaining between them. As concerns this clone: Its antigen is undetermined.

The chain recombines TRBV11-2 with TRBJ2-7, with D uncertain. Here the sequenced sample was CD4+ T cells from PBMCs cultured with HIV peptides, taken before COVID-19 vaccination. Specified subset: HIV-1 Nef peptide pool negative control/reference culture. The clonotype comes from a human donor who had a prior SARS-CoV-2 infection. Written as DNA, the CDR3 is TGTGCCAGCAGCTTGATGGCTCCCCTGCTGGGTGAGCAGTACTTC. It is translated as CASSLMAPLLGEQYF.